This TCR beta chain was identified during a study of T-cell memory formation after mild COVID-19 (dated by TCRdb to the early 2020s). Broadly, across the study: Most TCR sequence clusters were specific to one of the two donors. The cohort comprised two young, previously healthy adult volunteers, one female and one male. In two donors, T-cell clones that expanded and contracted after mild COVID-19 were followed by sequencing TCRalpha and TCRbeta repertoires longitudinally. Beyond this particular receptor, the publication reports: The detection of some responding clones in pre-infection memory suggests that pre-existing cross-reactive memory T cells joined the SARS-CoV-2 response. The second-wave clones that peaked on day 37 were not confirmed to be SARS-CoV-2 specific. Clones that contracted from day 15 to 85 showed balanced CD4/CD8 phenotypes, whereas a second wave of clones that expanded from day 15 to 37 leaned towards CD4+. Contracting CD4+ clones were found mainly in CM and EM memory subsets, while CD8+ clones were enriched in EMRA. Only a couple of mild cases were covered in the study, and larger cohorts including severe cases with pre-infection samples were considered necessary.

The data were produced on an Illumina NovaSeq 6000. cDNA libraries for TCRalpha and TCRbeta were prepared by 5'RACE using constant-segment primers, with sample barcodes and unique molecular identifiers added. RNA was extracted from every sample with Trizol reagent. Library amplification was performed in two PCR steps, and a second sample barcode and Illumina TruSeq adapters were introduced in the second step. The libraries were sequenced on an Illumina NovaSeq using 2 x 150 bp paired-end reads. Turning to the authors' computational methods: The reads were demultiplexed and collapsed into UMI-guided consensus sequences using migec v1.2.7. Using mixcr v2.1.11, UMI consensuses were aligned to TRA and TRB V and J templates and then assembled into clonotypes. A clonotype was counted as expanded or contracted only if both edgeR and NoisET called the change significant, with noise models trained on biological replicates. For edgeR calls, the cutoffs were a false discovery rate-adjusted p below 0.01 and a log2 fold-change threshold of 1. As an exploratory analysis of dynamics, max-normalized trajectories of the 1000 most abundant clonotypes were examined by PCA with hierarchical clustering. Each responding clone was given a CD4 or CD8 phenotype based on the CD4+ and CD8+ repertoires, which had been sequenced separately. Using fastp at Q25 and MiXCR, TCRdb reprocessed the public reads and kept productive beta chains. Identical CDR3 proteins give one entry, which carries the most common genes and DNA. TCRdb's processing, not the authors', yielded these V and J calls. In this sample the table shows tens of thousands of distinct CDR3 sequences, roughly 12% of which occur a single time. The ten top clones hold approximately 23% of the sample.

This clonotype was seen a handful of times. Its antigen target is currently unknown. Per-base qualities were not stored, and no clone one base away is much larger. The CDR3 runs 14 amino acids, cysteine and phenylalanine included. The entry retains the CDR3 DNA only, 42 bases that are in frame from base 1. Relative to germline, V is missing 7 bases and J is missing 9 bases, with 6 bases of the junction outside any gene match. Sequences WSHSY (CDR1) and SAAADI (CDR2) are obtained from the germline V gene. Ficoll-Paque density gradient centrifugation was used to isolate PBMCs. The receptor chain draws on TRBV10-2 and TRBJ2-1; TRBD2 agrees with 13 junctional bases. The receptor was derived from a man aged 18 to 29 who had mild COVID-19 (a few samples of this study predate the infection). The sample titles of this study are shuffled in the database, so cell type and time point are left out; the donor was told from shared clones. The sequencing sample was made of PBMCs or a T cell subset sorted from them (not recorded which). The bases read TGCGCCAGCATGAAACTAGCGGGGGGGGGTGAGCAGTTCTTC. Its protein is CASMKLAGGGEQFF.